These 29 T cell receptor beta chains share one sample of origin, sequenced in a study of cytomegalovirus exposure and HLA in healthy donors. Use of 60 Vbeta and 13 Jbeta primers characterized the PCR. Clones were read by immunoSEQ multiplex PCR, and TCRdb kept only the in-frame ones, dropping some. Of approximately 110,000 clones listed, 70% to 75% are singletons. The sequencing input was PBMCs. These receptors were obtained from a woman aged 40 to 50 in good health and CMV-seronegative.

This clone showed up just a few times. The chain carries TRBV29-1 and TRBJ2-2; D is undetermined. Germline V gene lookup returns CDR1 SQVTM and CDR2 ANQGSEA. The CDR3 covers 10 residues. V dropped 4 bases and J dropped 7 bases, with 4 bases sitting between them. CDR3 region: CSVVSGELFF. CDR3 bases: TGCAGCGTTGTCAGCGGGGAGCTGTTTTTT.

The chain uses TRBV6-5 and TRBJ2-7; unclear D gene. This CDR3 contains 15 residues. Trimming cost V 4 bases and J 2 bases, with 15 bases left between them. The germline CDR1 and CDR2 sequences are MNHEY and SVGAGI. CDR3 residues: CASSSFGHGPYEQYF. The CDR3 DNA sequence: TGTGCCAGCAGTTCCTTTGGTCATGGCCCCTACGAGCAGTACTTC.

The chain recombines TRBV19 with TRBJ2-5, with 9 bases aligning to TRBD2. The junction had 2 bases not matched to a gene; V was cut back by 4 bases and J by 2 bases. Germline-derived CDR1 and CDR2 are LNHDA and SQIVND (reference sequence). The length of the CDR3 is 14 residues. The CDR3 region is CASSTAGGQETQYF. CDR3 nucleotide sequence: TGTGCCAGTAGTACTGCGGGGGGGCAAGAGACCCAGTACTTC.

The chain combines TRBV4-2 with TRBJ2-5; D is ambiguous. The J call is in doubt because the DNA end fits TRBJ2-7 better. The V gene's germline CDR1 is LGHNA and CDR2 YNFKEQ. The CDR3 totals 12 residues. CDR3 sequence (DNA): TGTGCCAGCAGTCGAGGAGACTACGAGCAGTACTTC. This translates into CASSRGDYEQYF.

The CDR3 loop reads CASSTGLSGTDTQYF. The CDR3 bases are TGCGCCAGCAGCACGGGACTATCCGGCACAGATACGCAGTATTTT. This chain joins TRBV5-1 and TRBJ2-3; 7 bases agree with TRBD2. Germline lookup yields CDR1 SGHRS and CDR2 YFSETQ. CDR3 length: 15 residues. V trimming: 4 bases; J trimming: 1 base; junction bases outside the gene matches: 6.

This chain uses TRBV7-2 with TRBJ2-7; TRBD2 matches at 9 bases. CDR1 and CDR2 (germline): SGHTA, FQGNSA. The CDR3 contains 15 residues. Trimming took 1 base from V and 2 from J; bases not matched to a gene: 3. The CDR3 loop is CASSLEAGGAYEQYF. CDR3 bases: TGTGCCAGCAGCTTAGAGGCGGGAGGGGCCTACGAGCAGTACTTC.

The genes are TRBV27 and TRBJ2-5; D may be TRBD2 (5 bases). V dropped 5 bases and J dropped 5 bases, with 18 bases sitting between them. CDR3 size: 15 residues. Germline-derived CDR1 and CDR2 are MNHEY and SMNVEV (reference sequence). CDR3 sequence: CASSQRWNTGETQYF. DNA of the CDR3: TGTGCCAGCAGTCAAAGGTGGAACACGGGGGAGACCCAGTACTTC.

The chain is built from TRBV18 and TRBJ1-5, with D possibly matching TRBD1 (5 bases). The CDR3 sequence is 16 residues long. Germline values: CDR1 KGHSH, CDR2 LQKENI. Trimming stripped 2 bases from V and 6 bases from J, with 17 bases between. The CDR3 DNA reads TGTGCCAGCTCACCAGCGAGTCCCCTGGGGGGTCAGCCCCAGCATTTT. This gives the protein CASSPASPLGGQPQHF.

The CDR3 coding sequence is TGTGCCCTAGGAGGGAGGAACACTGAAGCTTTCTTT. This encodes CALGGRNTEAFF. The chain is built from TRBV7-8 and TRBJ1-1; unclear D gene. The CDR3 consists of 12 residues. V lost 11 bases to trimming and J lost 1 base, with 11 bases between them. Germline CDR1 SGHVS, CDR2 FQNEAQ. The full variable domain, with the rest looked up from reference TRBV7-8 and TRBJ1-1, is GAGVSQSPRYKVAKRGQDVALRCDPISGHVSLFWYQQALGQGPEFLTYFQNEAQLDKSGLPSDRFFAERPEGSVSTLKIQRTQQEDSAVYLCALGGRNTEAFFGQGTRLTVV.

The chain uses TRBV6-4 and TRBJ2-3, with 8 bases matching TRBD2. The V and J ends lost 2 bases and 7 bases, in that order; junction bases with no gene match: 8. CDR1 is MRHNA, CDR2 SNTAGT, per germline. The CDR3 is 15 amino acids. CDR3 in amino acids: CASSDESGGSYTQYF. The CDR3 DNA sequence: TGTGCCAGCAGTGACGAGTCGGGAGGGTCATATACGCAGTATTTT.

The rearrangement links TRBV28 to TRBJ2-3; a possible D gene is TRBD2 (6 bases). Germline CDR1 MDHEN, CDR2 SYDVKM. The CDR3 totals 13 residues. With 8 bases removed from V and 6 bases from J, the gap between germline ends came to 15 bases. The CDR3 region is CASRLGGPDTQYF. The DNA of the CDR3 is TGTGCCAGCCGGCTGGGGGGACCCGATACGCAGTATTTT.

The rearrangement joins TRBV27 to TRBJ1-6; TRBD1 is a possible D gene (5 bases). V was cut by 7 bases and J by 10 bases, with 14 bases left in between. Germline V gene sequence: CDR1 MNHEY, CDR2 SMNVEV (reference sequence). This CDR3 has 13 amino acids. The CDR3 DNA sequence: TGTGCCAGCACCTGGGGGAGGGGATCACCCCTCCACTTT. Its protein is CASTWGRGSPLHF.

The rearrangement links TRBV10-3 to TRBJ1-2, with 10 bases fitting TRBD1. CDR1 is ENHRY and CDR2 is SYGVKD in the germline V gene. The V gene end was trimmed by 2 bases and the J gene end by 4 bases; junction bases not matched to a gene: 10. CDR3 length: 17 amino acids. CDR3 in DNA: TGTGCCATCAGTGAGGGGGGACAGGGGCCTCTAGGCTATGGCTACACCTTC. Residues: CAISEGGQGPLGYGYTF.

V gene TRBV7-2 combines with J gene TRBJ2-5; maybe TRBD2 (5 bases). In germline, CDR1 is SGHTA, CDR2 FQGNSA. V was cut by 4 bases and J by 5 bases, with 14 bases left in between. The CDR3 sequence is 14 residues long. The CDR3 DNA follows: TGTGCCAGCAGCTCCTCGACCCGCGGGGAGACCCAGTACTTC. Translated, it gives CASSSSTRGETQYF.

J is TRBJ1-4 and V is TRBV18, with TRBD1 matching 7 bases. V lost 5 bases and J lost 7; bases outside the gene matches: 7. Per the germline V gene, CDR1 is KGHSH and CDR2 is LQKENI. The CDR3 loop spans 14 amino acids. The CDR3 nucleotides are TGTGCCAGCTCAGCCGGGACAGTCCCTGAAAAACTGTTTTTT. It is translated as CASSAGTVPEKLFF.

The chain uses TRBV4-1 and TRBJ2-4; D unresolved. Deletions cut 0 bases from V and 8 bases from J, with 8 bases between. This CDR3 has 13 residues. Per the germline V gene, CDR1 is MGHRA and CDR2 is YSYEKL. CDR3 DNA sequence: TGCGCCAGCAGCCAAGATAGGCAGGACATTCAGTACTTC. Protein product: CASSQDRQDIQYF.

The gene calls are TRBV27 and TRBJ1-2, with 8 bases identical to TRBD1. Trimming cost V 5 bases and J 8 bases; bases outside gene matches: 10. Germline V lookup: CDR1 MNHEY, CDR2 SMNVEV (reference sequence). The CDR3 runs 14 residues. This CDR3 is CASSPDRGLTGYTF. The CDR3 nucleotides read TGTGCCAGCAGTCCAGACAGGGGTTTGACAGGCTACACCTTC.

In this sample, this clone turned up a few times. The chain carries TRBV29-1 and TRBJ2-7, with 9 bases fitting TRBD1. Germline V lookup: CDR1 SQVTM, CDR2 ANQGSEA. The CDR3 is 15 amino acids. The J segment lost 4 bases and the V segment lost 6 bases, leaving 13 bases of the junction unmatched. CDR3 DNA sequence: TGCAGCGTGACATACCCGGGACAGGGTGGTTACGAGCAGTACTTC. It specifies CSVTYPGQGGYEQYF.

The chain uses TRBV19 and TRBJ2-2; D is ambiguous. Trimming left V 4 bases short and J 2 bases short, with 5 bases between. CDR1 and CDR2 (germline): LNHDA, SQIVND (reference sequence). The CDR3 length is 13 residues. In DNA form, the CDR3 reads TGTGCCAGTAGTACCAGAAACACCGGGGAGCTGTTTTTT. This encodes CASSTRNTGELFF.

The chain carries TRBV5-1 and TRBJ2-3; 11 nucleotides align to TRBD1. This CDR3 is built from 15 residues. CDR1 is SGHRS and CDR2 is YFSETQ in the germline V gene. The J segment lost 5 bases and the V segment lost 0 bases, leaving 2 bases of the junction unmatched. The CDR3 DNA reads as TGCGCCAGCAGCTTGGGGGACAGGGGGAGAGATACGCAGTATTTT. It is translated as CASSLGDRGRDTQYF.

V usage is TRBV5-4 and J usage is TRBJ2-3, with 7 bases lining up with TRBD2. This CDR3 is 15 amino acids long. V trimming: 0 bases; J trimming: 6 bases; junction bases outside the gene matches: 7. The germline gives CDR1 SGHNT, CDR2 YYREEE (reference sequence). The DNA for the CDR3 is TGTGCCAGCAGCTTGGCAGGAGCGGGGTTGGATACGCAGTATTTT. Translation: CASSLAGAGLDTQYF.

The chain is built from TRBV28 and TRBJ1-2, with D maybe TRBD1 (6 bases). The CDR3 has 14 amino acids. Germline loops: CDR1 MDHEN, CDR2 SYDVKM. V dropped 6 bases and J dropped 2 bases, with 13 bases sitting between them. CDR3 DNA: TGTGCCAGCAGACGTCAGGGGCAAAACTATGGCTACACCTTC. It yields the protein CASRRQGQNYGYTF.

This rearrangement joins TRBV5-4 to TRBJ2-2, with 7 bases identical to TRBD1. The V gene end was trimmed by 4 bases and the J gene end by 0 bases; junction bases not matched to a gene: 6. From germline, CDR1 is SGHNT and CDR2 YYREEE (reference sequence). The CDR3 spans 16 residues. The CDR3 nucleotides read TGTGCCAGCAGCCGGCCGGGACAGCCGAACACCGGGGAGCTGTTTTTT. Encoded protein: CASSRPGQPNTGELFF.

The V gene is TRBV28, the J gene TRBJ1-5; D perhaps matches TRBD1 (6 bases). The CDR3 is 15 residues long. V lost 6 bases and J lost 0, with 12 bases in between. In germline, CDR1 is MDHEN, CDR2 SYDVKM. The chain's CDR3 is CASSFRDNSNQPQHF. The CDR3 nucleotides are TGTGCCAGCAGCTTTAGGGACAATAGCAATCAGCCCCAGCATTTT.

The DNA for the CDR3 is TGTGCCAGCAGTTTGGGTGGGGGCAGCTATGGCTACACCTTC. Translating gives CASSLGGGSYGYTF. J is TRBJ1-2 and V is TRBV28; D possibly corresponds to TRBD1 (6 bases). V lost 3 bases and J lost 4, with 12 bases in between. This CDR3 spans 14 amino acids. The germline gives CDR1 MDHEN, CDR2 SYDVKM.

The chain joins TRBV7-9 to TRBJ1-1; D may be TRBD1 (5 bases). Deletions cut 6 bases from V and 1 base from J, with 12 bases between. The CDR3 sequence is 14 residues long. Germline assignment: CDR1 SEHNR and CDR2 FQNEAQ (reference sequence). The CDR3 is CASRDIITNTEAFF. In DNA, the CDR3 is TGTGCCAGCAGGGACATCATTACGAACACTGAAGCTTTCTTT.

The chain recombines TRBV5-1 with TRBJ1-5; 8 nucleotides agree with TRBD1. CDR3 length: 14 residues. V lost 7 bases to trimming and J lost 4 bases; unmatched junction nucleotides: 7. Germline assignment: CDR1 SGHRS and CDR2 YFSETQ. The CDR3 nucleotides are TGCGCCAGCTCGACAGGGGCCCAGAATCAGCCCCAGCATTTT. Protein product: CASSTGAQNQPQHF. The full variable domain, its missing parts supplied by reference TRBV5-1 and TRBJ1-5, is KAGVTQTPRYLIKTRGQQVTLSCSPISGHRSVSWYQQTPGQGLQFLFEYFSETQRNKGNFPGRFSGRQFSNSRSEMNVSTLELGDSALYLCASSTGAQNQPQHFGDGTRLSIL.

This clone came up once. This sequence joins TRBV6-6 and TRBJ1-2; 9 nucleotides agree with TRBD1. With 2 bases clipped from V and 6 bases from J, the junction kept 7 bases outside the gene matches. Germline CDR1 MNHNY, CDR2 SVGAGI (reference sequence). The CDR3 has 15 residues. The CDR3 DNA reads as TGTGCCAGCAGTTACCCGAGGACAGGGGTAAATGGCTACACCTTC. It codes for CASSYPRTGVNGYTF.

This clone was counted between two and nine times. The chain carries TRBV7-9 and TRBJ2-1, with D perhaps matching TRBD2 (5 bases). V lost 4 bases, J lost 1 base, and 17 bases lay in between. The V gene's germline CDR1 is SEHNR and CDR2 FQNEAQ (reference sequence). This CDR3 spans 17 amino acids. The CDR3 loop is CASSSRRTYGSYNEQFF. The CDR3, as DNA: TGTGCCAGCAGCTCCAGGAGGACGTATGGGTCCTACAATGAGCAGTTCTTC.